A single TCR beta chain is shown here with its context. Original handling: It was from reference gene primer amplification that nucleated cell counts were estimated. Only in-frame clones appear in the TCRdb table, and some are missing; sequencing was by immunoSEQ multiplex PCR. V and J calls and clone size are as listed in that table; D and trimming were resolved from the DNA. Of tens of thousands of clones listed, more than 80% are singletons. The trim removed 8 bases at V and 6 bases at J, leaving 2 bases unmatched. CDR3 size: 14 residues. Germline-derived CDR1 and CDR2 are MNHEY and SVGAGI. The entry originates in a study of blood T cell repertoires in COVID-19. Across the whole study: Material from acute and convalescent COVID-19 was sourced from the United States, Italy and Spain. PBMCs, B-cell-depleted T cells, or T cells provided the cDNA or gDNA that made up the material.

The chain links TRBV6-5 to TRBJ2-2, with 14 bases matching TRBD2. The sequence was obtained from a man aged 80 or over with acute or convalescent COVID-19. Specimen: peripheral blood. CDR3 DNA sequence: TGTGCCAGCCGGACTAGCGGGGGGTCCGGGGAGCTGTTTTTT. Translation gives CASRTSGGSGELFF.